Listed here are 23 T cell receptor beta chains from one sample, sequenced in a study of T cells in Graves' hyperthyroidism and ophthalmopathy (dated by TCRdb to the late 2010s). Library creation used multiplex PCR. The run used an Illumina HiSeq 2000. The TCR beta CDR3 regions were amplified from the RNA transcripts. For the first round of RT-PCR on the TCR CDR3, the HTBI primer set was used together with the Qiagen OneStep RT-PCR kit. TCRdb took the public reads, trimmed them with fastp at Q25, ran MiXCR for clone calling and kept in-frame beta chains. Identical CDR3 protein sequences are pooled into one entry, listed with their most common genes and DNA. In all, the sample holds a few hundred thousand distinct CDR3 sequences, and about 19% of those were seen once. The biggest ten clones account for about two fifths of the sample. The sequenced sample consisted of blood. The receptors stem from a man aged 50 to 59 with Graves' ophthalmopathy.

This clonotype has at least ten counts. CDR3 in amino acids: CASSPGTLGGNQPQHF. For the CDR3, the DNA is TGCGCCAGCAGCCCTGGGACCCTTGGGGGCAATCAGCCCCAGCATTTT. This chain connects TRBV5-1 to TRBJ1-5, with a tentative D call TRBD1 (5 bases). With 4 bases removed from V and 2 bases from J, the gap between germline ends came to 16 bases. Germline V gene lookup returns CDR1 SGHRS and CDR2 YFSETQ. The CDR3 is 16 residues long. Full variable domain (outside the CDR3, taken from reference TRBV5-1 and TRBJ1-5): KAGVTQTPRYLIKTRGQQVTLSCSPISGHRSVSWYQQTPGQGLQFLFEYFSETQRNKGNFPGRFSGRQFSNSRSEMNVSTLELGDSALYLCASSPGTLGGNQPQHFGDGTRLSIL.

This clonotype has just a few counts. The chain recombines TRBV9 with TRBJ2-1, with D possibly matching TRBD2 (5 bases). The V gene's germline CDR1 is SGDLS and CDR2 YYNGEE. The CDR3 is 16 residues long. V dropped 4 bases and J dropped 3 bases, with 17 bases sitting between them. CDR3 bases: TGTGCCAGCAGCCCCTCTGGAGCGGCAGACTACAATGAGCAGTTCTTC. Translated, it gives CASSPSGAADYNEQFF.

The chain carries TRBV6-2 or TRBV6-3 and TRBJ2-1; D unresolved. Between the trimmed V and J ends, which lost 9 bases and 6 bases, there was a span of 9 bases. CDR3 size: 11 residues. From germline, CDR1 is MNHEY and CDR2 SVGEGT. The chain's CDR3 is CASRFGNEQFF. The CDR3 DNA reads TGTGCCAGTAGATTTGGCAATGAGCAGTTCTTC.

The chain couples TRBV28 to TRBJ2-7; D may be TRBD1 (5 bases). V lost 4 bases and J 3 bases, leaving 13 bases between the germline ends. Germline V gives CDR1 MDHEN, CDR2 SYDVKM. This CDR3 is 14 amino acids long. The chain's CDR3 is CASSSLIQDYEQYF. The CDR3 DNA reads TGTGCCAGCAGTTCCCTAATACAGGACTACGAGCAGTACTTC.

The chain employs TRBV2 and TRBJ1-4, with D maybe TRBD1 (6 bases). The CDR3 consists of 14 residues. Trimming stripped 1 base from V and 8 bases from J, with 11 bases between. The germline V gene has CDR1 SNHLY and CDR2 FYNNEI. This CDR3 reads CASSEVTGREKLFF. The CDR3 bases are TGTGCCAGCAGTGAAGTTACAGGGCGCGAAAAACTGTTTTTT.

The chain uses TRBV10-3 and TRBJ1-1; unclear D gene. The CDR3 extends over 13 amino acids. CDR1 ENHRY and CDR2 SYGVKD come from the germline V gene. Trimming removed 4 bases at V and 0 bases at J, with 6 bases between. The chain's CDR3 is CAISGTVNTEAFF. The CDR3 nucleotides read TGTGCCATCAGTGGGACCGTGAACACTGAAGCTTTCTTT.

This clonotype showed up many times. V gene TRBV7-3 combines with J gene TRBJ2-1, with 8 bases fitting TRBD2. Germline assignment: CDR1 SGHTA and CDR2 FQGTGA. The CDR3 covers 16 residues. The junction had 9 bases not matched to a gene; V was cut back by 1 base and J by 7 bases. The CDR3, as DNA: TGTGCCAGCAGCTTAATGGCTAGCGGGTCGGTGAATGAGCAGTTCTTC. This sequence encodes CASSLMASGSVNEQFF.

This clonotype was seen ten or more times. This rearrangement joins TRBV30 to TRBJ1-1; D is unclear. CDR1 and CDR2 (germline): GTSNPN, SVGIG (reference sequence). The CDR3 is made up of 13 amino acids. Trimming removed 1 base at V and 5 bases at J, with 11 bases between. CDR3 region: CAWSGGWDTEAFF. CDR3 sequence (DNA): TGTGCCTGGAGTGGAGGATGGGATACTGAAGCTTTCTTT.

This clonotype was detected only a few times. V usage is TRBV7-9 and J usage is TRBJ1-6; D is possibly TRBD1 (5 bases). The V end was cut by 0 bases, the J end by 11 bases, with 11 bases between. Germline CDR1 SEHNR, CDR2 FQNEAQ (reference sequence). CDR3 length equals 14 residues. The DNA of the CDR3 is TGTGCCAGCAGCTTAGCATCAAGGGGAGCACCCCTCCACTTT. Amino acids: CASSLASRGAPLHF.

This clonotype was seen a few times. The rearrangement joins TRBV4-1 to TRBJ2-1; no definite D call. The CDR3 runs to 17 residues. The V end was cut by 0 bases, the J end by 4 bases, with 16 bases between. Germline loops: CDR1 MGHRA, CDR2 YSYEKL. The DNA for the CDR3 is TGCGCCAGCAGCCAAGATCGTGCAGCTGGGGTTTACAATGAGCAGTTCTTC. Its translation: CASSQDRAAGVYNEQFF.

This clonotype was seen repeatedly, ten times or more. The CDR3 loop reads CASSPRTSGRLNNEQFF. DNA of the CDR3: TGTGCCAGCAGCCCTAGGACTAGCGGGAGACTGAACAATGAGCAGTTCTTC. The chain combines TRBV7-9 with TRBJ2-1, with 13 nucleotides matching TRBD2. Trimming removed 5 bases from V and 5 bases from J; junction bases left unmatched: 9. There are 17 residues in the CDR3. In germline, CDR1 is SEHNR, CDR2 FQNEAQ (reference sequence).

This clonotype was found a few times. The CDR3 loop is CASSRDRYYGYTF. The CDR3 bases are TGTGCCAGCAGCCGGGACAGATACTATGGCTACACCTTC. The J gene is TRBJ1-2, the V gene TRBV3-1; 7 nucleotides align to TRBD1. J was trimmed by 3 bases and V by 4 bases; bases with no gene match: 2. CDR3 length: 13 residues. The germline CDR1 and CDR2 sequences are LGHDT and YNNKEL (reference sequence).

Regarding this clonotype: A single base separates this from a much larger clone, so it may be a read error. CDR3 DNA: TGCAGTGCCTCAAGCCCGACTTGTTCTTCCTACGAGCAGTACTTC. Amino acids: CSASSPTCSSYEQYF. The genes are TRBV20-1 and TRBJ2-7; D not certain. The germline V and J ends were trimmed by 6 bases and 1 base, with 19 bases remaining between them. Germline values: CDR1 DFQATT, CDR2 SNEGSKA (reference sequence). CDR3 length equals 15 residues.

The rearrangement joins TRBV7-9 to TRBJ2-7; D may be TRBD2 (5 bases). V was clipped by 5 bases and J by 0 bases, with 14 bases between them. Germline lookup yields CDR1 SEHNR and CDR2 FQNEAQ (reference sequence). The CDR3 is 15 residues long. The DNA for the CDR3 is TGTGCCAGCAGCCGAAGCGGCTCTGACTCCTACGAGCAGTACTTC. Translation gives CASSRSGSDSYEQYF.

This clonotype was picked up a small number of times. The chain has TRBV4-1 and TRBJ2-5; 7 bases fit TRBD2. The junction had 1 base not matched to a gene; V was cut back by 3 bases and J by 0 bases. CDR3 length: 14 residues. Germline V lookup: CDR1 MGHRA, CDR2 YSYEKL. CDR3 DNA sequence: TGCGCCAGCAGCCAGGGGGGGGACCAAGAGACCCAGTACTTC. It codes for CASSQGGDQETQYF.

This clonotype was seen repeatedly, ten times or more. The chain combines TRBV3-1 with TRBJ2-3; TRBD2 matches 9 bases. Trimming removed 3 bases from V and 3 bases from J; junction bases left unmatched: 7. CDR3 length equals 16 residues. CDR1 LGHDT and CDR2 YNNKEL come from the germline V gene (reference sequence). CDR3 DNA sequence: TGTGCCAGCAGCCAGTTCGCGGGAGGGCTTACAGATACGCAGTATTTT. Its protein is CASSQFAGGLTDTQYF.

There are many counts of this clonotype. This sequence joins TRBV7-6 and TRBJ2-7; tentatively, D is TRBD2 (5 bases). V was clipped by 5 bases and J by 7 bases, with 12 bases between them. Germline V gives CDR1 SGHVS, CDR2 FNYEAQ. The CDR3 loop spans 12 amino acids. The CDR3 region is CASSPYSGEQYF. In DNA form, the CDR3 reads TGTGCCAGCAGCCCCTACTCGGGGGAGCAGTACTTC.

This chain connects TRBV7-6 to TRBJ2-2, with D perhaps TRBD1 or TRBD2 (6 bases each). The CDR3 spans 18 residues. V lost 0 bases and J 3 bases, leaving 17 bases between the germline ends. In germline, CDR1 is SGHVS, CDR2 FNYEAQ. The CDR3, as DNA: TGTGCCAGCAGCTTAGCGGTTGGGGGGCCCGTCGACACCGGGGAGCTGTTTTTT. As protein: CASSLAVGGPVDTGELFF.

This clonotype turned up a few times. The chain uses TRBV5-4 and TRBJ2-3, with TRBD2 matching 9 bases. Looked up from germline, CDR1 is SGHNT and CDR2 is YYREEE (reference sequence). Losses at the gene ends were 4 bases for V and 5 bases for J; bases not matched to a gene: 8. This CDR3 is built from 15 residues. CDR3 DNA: TGTGCCAGCAGCCTTCCTAGCGGGGCCAGAGATACGCAGTATTTT. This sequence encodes CASSLPSGARDTQYF. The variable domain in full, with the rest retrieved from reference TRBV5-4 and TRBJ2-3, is ETGVTQSPTHLIKTRGQQVTLRCSSQSGHNTVSWYQQALGQGPQFIFQYYREEENGRGNFPPRFSGLQFPNYSSELNVNALELDDSALYLCASSLPSGARDTQYFGPGTRLTVL.

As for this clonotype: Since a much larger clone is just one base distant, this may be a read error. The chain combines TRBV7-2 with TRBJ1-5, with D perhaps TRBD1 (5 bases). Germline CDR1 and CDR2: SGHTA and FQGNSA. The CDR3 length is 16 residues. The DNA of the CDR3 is TGTGCCAGCAGCTCGCGGGGGGGTTCCGGCAATCTGCCCCAGCATTTT. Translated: CASSSRGGSGNLPQHF. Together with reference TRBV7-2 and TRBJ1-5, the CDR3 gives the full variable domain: GAGVSQSPSNKVTEKGKDVELRCDPISGHTALYWYRQSLGQGLEFLIYFQGNSAPDKSGLPSDRFSAERTGGSVSTLTIQRTQQEDSAVYLCASSSRGGSGNLPQHFGDGTRLSIL.

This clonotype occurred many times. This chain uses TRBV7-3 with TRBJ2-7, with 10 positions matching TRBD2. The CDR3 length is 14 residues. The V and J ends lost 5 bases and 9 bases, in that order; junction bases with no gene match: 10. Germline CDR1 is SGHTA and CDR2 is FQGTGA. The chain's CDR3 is CASSPPSGRVVQYF. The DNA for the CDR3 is TGTGCCAGCAGCCCCCCCAGCGGGAGGGTCGTGCAGTACTTC.

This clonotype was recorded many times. The CDR3, as DNA: TGTGCCAGCAGCCCCCGGACAGCTAGGGGGACCCAGTACTTC. Translating it yields CASSPRTARGTQYF. The rearrangement joins TRBV3-1 to TRBJ2-5, with a tentative D call TRBD1 (6 bases). With 4 bases removed from V and 7 bases from J, the gap between germline ends came to 16 bases. CDR3 length: 14 amino acids. Germline V CDR1 and CDR2: LGHDT, YNNKEL (reference sequence).

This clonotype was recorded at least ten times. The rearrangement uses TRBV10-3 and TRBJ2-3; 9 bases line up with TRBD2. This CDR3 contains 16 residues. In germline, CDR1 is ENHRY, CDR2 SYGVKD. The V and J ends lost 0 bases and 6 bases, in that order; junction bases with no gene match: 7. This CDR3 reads CAISESTSGPQDTQYF. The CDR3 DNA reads TGTGCCATCAGTGAGTCCACTAGCGGGCCTCAGGATACGCAGTATTTT.